The 20 T cell receptor beta chains listed next were all sequenced from one sample in a study of blood T cell repertoires in COVID-19. This table comes from immunoSEQ multiplex PCR, and its TCRdb copy is limited to in-frame clones, with some not included. The repertoire holds roughly 75,000 clones, 85% seen once, with around 9.6% in the top ten. Sequenced sample: peripheral blood. The receptors were gathered from a man aged 45-65 years with COVID-19, enrolled during active disease.

This chain links TRBV7-2 with TRBJ1-2, with a possible D match to TRBD1 (5 bases). Deletions cut 6 bases from V and 4 bases from J, with 12 bases between. This CDR3 is 13 amino acids long. Germline V CDR1 and CDR2: SGHTA, FQGNSA. In DNA, the CDR3 is TGTGCCAGCAGTCACACAGGTTGCTATGGCTACACCTTC. Its translation is CASSHTGCYGYTF.

V gene TRBV2 combines with J gene TRBJ1-3, with D perhaps matching TRBD1 (5 bases). This CDR3 region has 15 residues. The germline V gene encodes CDR1 SNHLY and CDR2 FYNNEI. Trimming took off 1 base at V and 4 bases at J, with 11 bases between the two ends. The CDR3 spells CASSEDGHQGNTIYF. In DNA form, the CDR3 reads TGTGCCAGCAGTGAAGACGGACACCAAGGAAACACCATATATTTT.

The DNA for the CDR3 is TGCGCCAGCAGCTTGGATGGGGGCGCTTTTGGCTACACCTTC. Amino acids: CASSLDGGAFGYTF. The chain carries TRBV5-1 and TRBJ1-2, with D perhaps matching TRBD1 (6 bases). The CDR3 extends over 14 amino acids. The V gene's germline CDR1 is SGHRS and CDR2 YFSETQ. V lost 0 bases to trimming and J lost 7 bases, with 13 bases between them. The whole variable domain, remainder taken from reference TRBV5-1 and TRBJ1-2, is KAGVTQTPRYLIKTRGQQVTLSCSPISGHRSVSWYQQTPGQGLQFLFEYFSETQRNKGNFPGRFSGRQFSNSRSEMNVSTLELGDSALYLCASSLDGGAFGYTFGSGTRLTVV.

The chain links TRBV2 to TRBJ2-7; D unclear. Germline V gene sequence: CDR1 SNHLY, CDR2 FYNNEI. The CDR3 sequence is 11 residues long. The ends were cut back, 6 bases at V and 3 bases at J, with 6 bases in the middle. CDR3 sequence (DNA): TGTGCCAGCAGACTGGTCTACGAGCAGTACTTC. Translation gives CASRLVYEQYF.

The chain carries TRBV27 and TRBJ1-2; D may be TRBD1 (6 bases). This CDR3 is 12 amino acids long. In germline, CDR1 is MNHEY, CDR2 SMNVEV (reference sequence). The germline V and J ends were trimmed by 4 bases and 14 bases, with 17 bases remaining between them. CDR3 DNA sequence: TGTGCCAGCAGTTCCCTCGGACAGCCGTATACCTTC. Protein product: CASSSLGQPYTF.

V is TRBV11-2 and J is TRBJ2-7, with 9 bases lining up with TRBD2. V was clipped by 7 bases and J by 0 bases; unmatched bases: 4. The CDR3 has 14 amino acids. The germline V gene encodes CDR1 SGHAT and CDR2 FQNNGV. CDR3 sequence (DNA): TGTGCCAGCAAACGACTAGCGGCCTCCTACGAGCAGTACTTC. As protein: CASKRLAASYEQYF.

This clone has a handful of counts. The V call is TRBV28, the J call TRBJ1-2, with a tentative D call TRBD1 (5 bases). Germline CDR1 and CDR2: MDHEN and SYDVKM. This CDR3 region has 14 residues. V dropped 7 bases and J dropped 4 bases, with 16 bases sitting between them. The CDR3 here is CASNRPQGGYGYTF. In DNA form, the CDR3 reads TGTGCCAGCAACCGACCGCAGGGAGGCTATGGCTACACCTTC.

This chain uses TRBV4-3 with TRBJ2-5; D call uncertain. Germline V lookup: CDR1 LGHNA, CDR2 YSLEER. Trimming left V 0 bases short and J 6 bases short, with 5 bases between. The CDR3 sequence is 12 residues long. CDR3 in amino acids: CASSQDLKTQYF. The CDR3 DNA sequence: TGCGCCAGCAGCCAAGACTTAAAGACCCAGTACTTC.

The rearrangement links TRBV7-3 to TRBJ2-5; no firm D call. Germline-derived CDR1 and CDR2 are SGHTA and FQGTGA. This CDR3 is 14 amino acids long. The V gene lost 1 base and the J gene lost 0 bases, with 6 bases spanning the gap. CDR3 in amino acids: CASSLRANQETQYF. CDR3 coding DNA: TGTGCCAGCAGCTTAAGGGCAAACCAAGAGACCCAGTACTTC.

The V call is TRBV9, the J call TRBJ2-2; D is perhaps TRBD1 (6 bases). The CDR3 length is 15 residues. Germline values: CDR1 SGDLS, CDR2 YYNGEE. V lost 0 bases to trimming and J lost 7 bases, with 13 bases between them. CDR3 in DNA: TGTGCCAGCAGCGTAGGTTCCGGGACAATCGGGGAGCTGTTTTTT. Translated, it gives CASSVGSGTIGELFF.

The rearrangement uses TRBV4-3 and TRBJ2-4; possible D gene TRBD1, 5 bases. V lost 5 bases, J lost 8 bases, and 22 bases lay in between. The germline V gene has CDR1 LGHNA and CDR2 YSLEER. The CDR3 spans 16 residues. This CDR3 is CASSKTFPGNPDIQYF. As DNA, the CDR3 is TGCGCCAGCAGCAAAACCTTTCCAGGGAACCCCGACATTCAGTACTTC.

This CDR3 reads CASSGTGDNSPLHF. As DNA, the CDR3 is TGTGCCAGCAGCGGGACAGGAGATAATTCACCCCTCCACTTT. V and J are TRBV7-9 and TRBJ1-6; 8 nucleotides agree with TRBD1. This CDR3 is 14 amino acids long. The germline V gene encodes CDR1 SEHNR and CDR2 FQNEAQ (reference sequence). Unmatched junction bases numbered 2, after V lost 5 bases and J lost 5 bases.

This clone appeared once. V gene TRBV7-3 combines with J gene TRBJ1-1; 7 positions agree with TRBD1. The CDR3 is 13 amino acids. Germline CDR1 SGHTA, CDR2 FQGTGA. J gave up 3 bases and V 5 bases, and 3 bases lay outside the gene matches. The CDR3 nucleotides are TGTGCCAGCAGCCAGGACAGGTACACTGAAGCTTTCTTT. The encoded protein is CASSQDRYTEAFF.

V gene TRBV18 combines with J gene TRBJ2-7; 7 nucleotides align to TRBD1. Germline loops: CDR1 KGHSH, CDR2 LQKENI. V trimming: 4 bases; J trimming: 3 bases; junction bases outside the gene matches: 3. The CDR3 has 13 residues. CDR3 in amino acids: CASSLAGGYEQYF. In nucleotides, the CDR3 is TGTGCCAGCTCACTGGCAGGGGGCTACGAGCAGTACTTC.

The V and J genes are TRBV11-3 and TRBJ2-6, with D possibly being TRBD2 (6 bases). The germline CDR1 and CDR2 sequences are SGHNT and YENEEA. The V end lost 4 bases, the J end lost 2 bases, and 9 bases lay between the germline ends. This CDR3 has 15 amino acids. The CDR3 loop reads CASSSGVAGANVLTF. CDR3 coding DNA: TGTGCCAGCAGCTCGGGGGTCGCTGGGGCCAACGTCCTGACTTTC.

The chain links TRBV6-2 or TRBV6-3 to TRBJ1-5, with D possibly being TRBD1 (6 bases). This CDR3 comprises 16 residues. V gave up 5 bases and J gave up 4 bases, with 18 bases separating them. The germline V gene encodes CDR1 MNHEY and CDR2 SVGEGT. The CDR3, as DNA: TGTGCCAGCAGTCCCCATCAGGGAGGGGGAAATCAGCCCCAGCATTTT. It yields the protein CASSPHQGGGNQPQHF.

This clone appeared a single time. The V call is TRBV14, the J call TRBJ2-7; unclear D gene. V gave up 0 bases and J gave up 5 bases, with 14 bases separating them. The germline V gene has CDR1 SGHDN and CDR2 FVKESK. This CDR3 comprises 15 residues. The CDR3 region has the DNA TGTGCCAGCAGCCAAGATCACGGGTCTGGCCACGAGCAGTACTTC. Translation: CASSQDHGSGHEQYF.

This clone is a singleton in its sample. V is TRBV11-2 and J is TRBJ1-3; D might be TRBD1 (6 bases). Looked up from germline, CDR1 is SGHAT and CDR2 is FQNNGV. V was shortened by 5 bases and J by 0 bases, with 17 bases between the two germline ends. This CDR3 has 17 amino acids. CDR3 nucleotides: TGTGCCAGCAGCCAGGGGTGGACAGCGTACTCTGGAAACACCATATATTTT. Translated, it gives CASSQGWTAYSGNTIYF.

To note about this clone: Other DNA sequences in the sample encode the same CDR3. This chain uses TRBV28 with TRBJ1-2, with D possibly being TRBD1 (5 bases). The CDR3 loop spans 11 amino acids. Trimming pared 6 bases from V and 5 bases from J, leaving 7 bases between. From germline, CDR1 is MDHEN and CDR2 SYDVKM. CDR3 residues: CASSSGYGYTF. The CDR3 DNA reads TGTGCCAGCAGCTCAGGGTATGGCTACACCTTC.

This chain joins TRBV7-3 and TRBJ1-6, with 8 bases aligning to TRBD1. This CDR3 is built from 14 residues. Germline trimming cut 4 bases from V and 9 bases from J; bases unmatched to any gene: 5. The germline gives CDR1 SGHTA, CDR2 FQGTGA. CDR3 in amino acids: CASSSGQAGSPLHF. CDR3 bases: TGTGCCAGCAGCTCGGGACAGGCTGGTTCACCCCTCCACTTT.